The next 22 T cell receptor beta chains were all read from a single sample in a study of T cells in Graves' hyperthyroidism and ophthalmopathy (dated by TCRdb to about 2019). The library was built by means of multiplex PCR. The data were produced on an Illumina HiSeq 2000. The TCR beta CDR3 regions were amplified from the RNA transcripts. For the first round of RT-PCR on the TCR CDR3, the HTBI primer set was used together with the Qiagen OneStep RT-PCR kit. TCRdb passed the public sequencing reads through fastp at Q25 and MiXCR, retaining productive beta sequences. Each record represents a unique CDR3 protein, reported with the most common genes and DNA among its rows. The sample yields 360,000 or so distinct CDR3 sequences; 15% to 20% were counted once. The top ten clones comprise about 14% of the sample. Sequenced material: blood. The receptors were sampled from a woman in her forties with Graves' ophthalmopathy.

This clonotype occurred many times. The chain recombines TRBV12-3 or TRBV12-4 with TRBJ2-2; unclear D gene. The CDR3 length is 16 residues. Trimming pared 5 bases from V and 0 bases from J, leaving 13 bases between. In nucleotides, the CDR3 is TGTGCCAGCAGTAAATCAGGCATCTCGAACACCGGGGAGCTGTTTTTT. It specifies CASSKSGISNTGELFF.

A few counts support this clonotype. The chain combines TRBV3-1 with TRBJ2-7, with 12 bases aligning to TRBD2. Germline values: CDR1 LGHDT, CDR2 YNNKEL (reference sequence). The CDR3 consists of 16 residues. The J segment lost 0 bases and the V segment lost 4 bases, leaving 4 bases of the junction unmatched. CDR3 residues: CASSRLAGDPSYEQYF. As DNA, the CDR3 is TGTGCCAGCAGCCGACTAGCGGGGGACCCCTCCTACGAGCAGTACTTC.

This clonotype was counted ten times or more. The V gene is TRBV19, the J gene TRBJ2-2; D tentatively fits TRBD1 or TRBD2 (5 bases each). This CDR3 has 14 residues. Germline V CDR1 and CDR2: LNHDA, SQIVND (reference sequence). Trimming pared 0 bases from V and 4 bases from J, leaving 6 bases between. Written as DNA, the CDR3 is TGTGCCAGTAGTATAGATGGGGGCACCGGGGAGCTGTTTTTT. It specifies CASSIDGGTGELFF.

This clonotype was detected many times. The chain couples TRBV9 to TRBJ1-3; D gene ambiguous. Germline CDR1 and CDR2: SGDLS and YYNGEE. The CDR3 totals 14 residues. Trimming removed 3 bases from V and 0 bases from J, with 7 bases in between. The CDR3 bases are TGTGCCAGCAGCGCCCCGAGCTCTGGAAACACCATATATTTT. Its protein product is CASSAPSSGNTIYF.

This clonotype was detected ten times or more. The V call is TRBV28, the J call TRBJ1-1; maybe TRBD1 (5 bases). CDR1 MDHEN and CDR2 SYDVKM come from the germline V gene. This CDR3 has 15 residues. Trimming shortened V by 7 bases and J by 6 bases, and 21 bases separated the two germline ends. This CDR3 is CASTLGRAENSEAFF. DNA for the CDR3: TGTGCCAGCACCCTTGGCAGGGCCGAAAACTCTGAAGCTTTCTTT.

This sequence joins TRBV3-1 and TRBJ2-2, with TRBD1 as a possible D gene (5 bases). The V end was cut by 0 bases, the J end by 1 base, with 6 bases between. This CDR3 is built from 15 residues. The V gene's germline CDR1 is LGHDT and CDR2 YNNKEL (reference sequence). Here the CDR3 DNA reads TGTGCCAGCAGCCAAGAACAGGTGAACACCGGGGAGCTGTTTTTT. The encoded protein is CASSQEQVNTGELFF.

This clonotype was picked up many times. The CDR3 loop is CASSGGGGGNQPQHF. The CDR3 nucleotides are TGTGCCAGCAGTGGGGGGGGGGGCGGCAATCAGCCCCAGCATTTT. The rearrangement uses TRBV2 and TRBJ1-5; TRBD1 might be the D (6 bases). CDR1 SNHLY and CDR2 FYNNEI come from the germline V gene. The ends were cut back, 4 bases at V and 2 bases at J, with 12 bases in the middle. The CDR3 extends over 15 amino acids.

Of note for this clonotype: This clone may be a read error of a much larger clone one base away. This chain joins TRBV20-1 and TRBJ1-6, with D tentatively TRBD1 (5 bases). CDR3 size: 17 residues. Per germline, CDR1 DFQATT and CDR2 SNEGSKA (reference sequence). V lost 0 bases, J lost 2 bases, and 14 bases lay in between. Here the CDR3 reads CSARDLVGAPYNSPLHF. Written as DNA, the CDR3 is TGCAGTGCTAGAGATCTGGTTGGGGCTCCCTATAATTCACCCCTCCACTTT.

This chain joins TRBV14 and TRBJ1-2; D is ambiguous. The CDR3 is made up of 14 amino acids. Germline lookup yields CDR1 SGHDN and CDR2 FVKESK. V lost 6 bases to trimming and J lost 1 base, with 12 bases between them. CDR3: CASRSGSHNYGYTF. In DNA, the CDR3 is TGTGCCAGCAGATCTGGGAGCCATAACTATGGCTACACCTTC.

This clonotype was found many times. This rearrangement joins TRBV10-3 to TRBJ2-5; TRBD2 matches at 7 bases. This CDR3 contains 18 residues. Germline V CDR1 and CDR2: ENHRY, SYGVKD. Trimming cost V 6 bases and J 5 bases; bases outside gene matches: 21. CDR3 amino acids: CAIRGGGTIDLEDETQYF. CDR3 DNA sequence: TGTGCCATCAGGGGTGGGGGGACTATTGACCTGGAGGATGAGACCCAGTACTTC.

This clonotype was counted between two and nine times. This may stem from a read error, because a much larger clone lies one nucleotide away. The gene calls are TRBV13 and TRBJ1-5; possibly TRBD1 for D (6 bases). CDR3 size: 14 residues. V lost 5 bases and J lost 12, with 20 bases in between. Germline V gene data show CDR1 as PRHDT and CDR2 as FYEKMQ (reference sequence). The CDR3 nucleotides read TGTGCCAGCAGCCGAGGGGGGGGCGGTCCGCTCCAGCATTTT. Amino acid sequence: CASSRGGGGPLQHF.

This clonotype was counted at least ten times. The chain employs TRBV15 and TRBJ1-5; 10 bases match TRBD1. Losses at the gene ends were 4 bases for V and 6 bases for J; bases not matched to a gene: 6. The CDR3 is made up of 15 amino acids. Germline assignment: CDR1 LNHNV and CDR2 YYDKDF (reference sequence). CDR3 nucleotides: TGTGCCACCAGCACCTCGGGGACAGGGGTTCAGCCCCAGCATTTT. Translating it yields CATSTSGTGVQPQHF.

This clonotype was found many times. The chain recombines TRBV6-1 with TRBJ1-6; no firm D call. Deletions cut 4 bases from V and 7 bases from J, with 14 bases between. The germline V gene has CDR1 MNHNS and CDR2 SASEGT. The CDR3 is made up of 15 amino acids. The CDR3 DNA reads TGTGCCAGCAGTGGGACTGGAAGGTCGAATTCACCCCTCCACTTT. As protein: CASSGTGRSNSPLHF.

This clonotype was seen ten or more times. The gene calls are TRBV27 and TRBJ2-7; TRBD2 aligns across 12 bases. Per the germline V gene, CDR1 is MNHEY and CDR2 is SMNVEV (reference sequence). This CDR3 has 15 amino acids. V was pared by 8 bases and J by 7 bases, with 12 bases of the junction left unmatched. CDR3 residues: CASALAGTSGHEQYF. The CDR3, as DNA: TGTGCCAGCGCCTTAGCCGGGACTAGCGGGCATGAGCAGTACTTC.

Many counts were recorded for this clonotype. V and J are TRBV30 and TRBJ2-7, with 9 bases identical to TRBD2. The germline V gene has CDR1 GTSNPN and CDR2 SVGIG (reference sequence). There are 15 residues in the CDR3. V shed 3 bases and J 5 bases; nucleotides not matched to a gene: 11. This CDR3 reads CAWSAQRGARDEQYF. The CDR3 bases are TGTGCCTGGAGCGCCCAGCGGGGGGCTAGGGACGAGCAGTACTTC.

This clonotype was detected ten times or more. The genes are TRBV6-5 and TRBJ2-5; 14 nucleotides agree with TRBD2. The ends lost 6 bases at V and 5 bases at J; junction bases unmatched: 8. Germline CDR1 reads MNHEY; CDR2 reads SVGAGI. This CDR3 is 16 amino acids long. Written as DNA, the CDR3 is TGTGCCAGCAGCCTGACTAGCGGGAGGGCCGGGGAGACCCAGTACTTC. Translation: CASSLTSGRAGETQYF.

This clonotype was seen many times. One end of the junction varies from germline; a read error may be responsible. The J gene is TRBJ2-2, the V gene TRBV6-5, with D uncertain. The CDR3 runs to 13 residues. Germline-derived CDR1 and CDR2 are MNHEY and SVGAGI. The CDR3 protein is CASIIQQTGELFF. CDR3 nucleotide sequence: TGTGCCAGCATTATTCAGCAGACCGGAGAGCTGTTTTTT.

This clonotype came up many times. DNA for the CDR3: TGTGCCACCAGCAGAGGAACTGAAGCTAGGTCACCCCTCCACTTT. It is translated as CATSRGTEARSPLHF. The chain uses TRBV15 and TRBJ1-6; D ambiguous. Looked up from germline, CDR1 is LNHNV and CDR2 is YYDKDF (reference sequence). The CDR3 spans 15 residues. V gave up 1 base and J gave up 10 bases, with 14 bases separating them. Full variable domain (rest looked up from reference TRBV15 and TRBJ1-6): DAMVIQNPRYQVTQFGKPVTLSCSQTLNHNVMYWYQQKSSQAPKLLFHYYDKDFNNEADTPDNFQSRRPNTSFCFLDIRSPGLGDTAMYLCATSRGTEARSPLHFGNGTRLTVT.

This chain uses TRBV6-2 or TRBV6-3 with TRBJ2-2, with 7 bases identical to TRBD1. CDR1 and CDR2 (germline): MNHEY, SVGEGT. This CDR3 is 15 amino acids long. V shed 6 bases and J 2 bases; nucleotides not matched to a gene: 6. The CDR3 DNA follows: TGTGCCAGCAGCCCGGGACAGCTAAACACCGGGGAGCTGTTTTTT. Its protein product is CASSPGQLNTGELFF.

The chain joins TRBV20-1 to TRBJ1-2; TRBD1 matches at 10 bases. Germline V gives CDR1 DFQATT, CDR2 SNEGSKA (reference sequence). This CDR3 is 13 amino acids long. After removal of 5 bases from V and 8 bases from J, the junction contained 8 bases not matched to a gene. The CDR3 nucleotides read TGCAGTGCTGGAGTGGGACAGGGGAAAGGCTACACCTTC. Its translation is CSAGVGQGKGYTF.

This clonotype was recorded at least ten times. The CDR3 nucleotides read TGCAGTGCTAGAGTAGGGAGAGACACTGAAGCTTTCTTT. This codes for CSARVGRDTEAFF. The rearrangement uses TRBV20-1 and TRBJ1-1; D gene ambiguous. The length of the CDR3 is 13 residues. Germline V gene lookup returns CDR1 DFQATT and CDR2 SNEGSKA (reference sequence). V dropped 1 base and J dropped 3 bases, with 9 bases sitting between them.

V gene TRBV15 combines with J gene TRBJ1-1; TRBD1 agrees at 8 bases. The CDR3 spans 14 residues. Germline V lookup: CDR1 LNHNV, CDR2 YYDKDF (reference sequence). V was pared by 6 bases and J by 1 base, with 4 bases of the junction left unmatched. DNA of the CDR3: TGTGCCACCAGGGGGACAGGTTCGAACACTGAAGCTTTCTTT. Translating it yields CATRGTGSNTEAFF.